Listed below are T cell receptor beta chains from one sample, sequenced in a study of cytomegalovirus exposure and HLA in healthy donors. Assay: immunoSEQ multiplex PCR; the TCRdb copy retains only in-frame clones and omits some. The data contain about 250,000 clones, roughly 87% of them singletons. The sample comprised PBMCs. The receptors were gathered from a man between 18 and 35 years old in good health and CMV-seropositive. Each CDR3 is given with its conserved first and last residue. The D gene is left open where the match is weak. Rows may omit the clone size; those that give it use once, few, many or a size class.

clone_size	d_call	v_call	j_call	cdr3_aa	cdr3_nt
-	TRBD2	TRBV5-4	TRBJ2-5	CASSFGAGGGQETQYF	TGTGCCAGCAGCTTCGGAGCGGGAGGAGGCCAAGAGACCCAGTACTTC
-	TRBD1	TRBV6-1	TRBJ1-2	CASSETGDTGYTF	TGTGCCAGCAGTGAAACAGGGGACACTGGCTACACCTTC
once	-	TRBV29-1	TRBJ2-1	CSVDSSSYNEQFF	TGCAGCGTTGACAGCAGCTCCTACAATGAGCAGTTCTTC
-	TRBD2	TRBV15	TRBJ2-7	CATSRDAGGITYEQYF	TGTGCCACCAGCAGAGATGCGGGAGGGATAACCTACGAGCAGTACTTC
-	TRBD1	TRBV15	TRBJ2-7	CATSREWTGAHEQYF	TGTGCCACCAGCAGAGAATGGACAGGGGCCCACGAGCAGTACTTC
-	TRBD2	TRBV29-1	TRBJ2-3	CRGLAGGGGRTDTQYF	TGCAGAGGACTAGCGGGAGGGGGTGGGCGCACAGATACGCAGTATTTT
-	-	TRBV7-8	TRBJ2-2	CASSSLGGGRGNTGELFF	TGTGCCAGCAGCTCCCTCGGGGGGGGCAGGGGGAATACCGGGGAGCTGTTTTTT
-	-	TRBV25-1	TRBJ2-1	CASSDGYQQFF	TGTGCCAGCAGTGATGGGTATCAGCAGTTCTTC
once	TRBD2	TRBV5-1	TRBJ2-1	CASSLAWTSGRSALYNEQFF	TGCGCCAGCAGCTTGGCGTGGACTAGCGGGAGGTCAGCTCTCTACAATGAGCAGTTCTTC
-	TRBD2	TRBV5-6	TRBJ2-7	CASSLDPSGALGEQYF	TGTGCCAGCAGCTTGGACCCTAGCGGGGCCTTGGGGGAGCAGTACTTC
-	-	TRBV27	TRBJ1-1	CASMTFIGGGVTEAFF	TGTGCCAGCATGACCTTCATCGGGGGAGGGGTGACTGAAGCTTTCTTT
-	TRBD2	TRBV7-8	TRBJ2-7	CASSLGTSASYEQYF	TGTGCCAGCAGCCTCGGGACTAGCGCATCCTACGAGCAGTACTTC
-	-	TRBV9	TRBJ1-2	CASSVVLGSPSGYTF	TGTGCCAGCAGCGTAGTATTGGGAAGCCCCTCCGGCTACACCTTC
-	-	TRBV6-5	TRBJ1-2	CASSYSWGAYGYTF	TGTGCCAGCAGTTACTCGTGGGGGGCCTATGGCTACACCTTC
-	TRBD1	TRBV27	TRBJ2-1	CASSFGTGIRNEQFF	TGTGCCAGCAGTTTCGGGACAGGGATAAGAAATGAGCAGTTCTTC
-	-	TRBV28	TRBJ1-2	CASMGGTGGYTF	TGTGCCAGCATGGGCGGGACGGGAGGCTACACCTTC
once	TRBD1	TRBV18	TRBJ1-4	CASSPAGGNEKLFF	TGTGCCAGCTCACCGGCAGGGGGTAATGAAAAACTGTTTTTT
-	TRBD2	TRBV5-6	TRBJ2-7	CASSWTTSGNYYEQYF	TGTGCCAGCAGCTGGACGACTAGCGGAAATTACTACGAGCAGTACTTC
-	-	TRBV4-1	TRBJ1-4	CASSHFFFTNEKLFF	TGCGCCAGCAGCCACTTTTTCTTCACTAATGAAAAACTGTTTTTT
-	-	TRBV4-3	TRBJ1-1	CASSFGTTNTEAFF	TGCGCCAGCAGCTTTGGGACAACTAACACTGAAGCTTTCTTT
-	-	TRBV4-2	TRBJ2-3	CASSFVGDTQYF	TGTGCCAGCAGCTTCGTAGGGGATACGCAGTATTTT
once	TRBD2	TRBV7-9	TRBJ2-1	CASSPSFVRTRGHEQFF	TGTGCCAGCAGCCCCAGTTTCGTACGGACTAGGGGCCATGAGCAGTTCTTC
-	-	TRBV30	TRBJ2-7	CAWSVGSRTEQYF	TGTGCCTGGAGTGTAGGGTCGCGGACCGAGCAGTACTTC
-	-	TRBV9	TRBJ2-2	CASSVDEGLPGELFF	TGTGCCAGCAGCGTAGATGAGGGGTTACCCGGGGAGCTGTTTTTT
once	-	TRBV27	TRBJ1-5	CASSFPNQPQHF	TGTGCCAGCAGTTTTCCCAATCAGCCCCAGCATTTT
-	-	TRBV5-4	TRBJ2-1	CASTLRPLTNEQFF	TGTGCCAGCACCCTGAGACCGTTAACCAATGAGCAGTTCTTC
few	TRBD1	TRBV29-1	TRBJ1-2	CSVARGHGYTF	TGCAGCGTTGCCAGGGGGCATGGCTACACCTTC
-	-	TRBV2	TRBJ1-1	CASKKDPGANTEAFF	TGTGCCAGCAAGAAAGACCCGGGAGCCAACACTGAAGCTTTCTTT
-	TRBD1	TRBV9	TRBJ2-7	CASSVAPDRVFYEQYF	TGTGCCAGCAGCGTAGCCCCGGACAGGGTGTTCTACGAGCAGTACTTC
once	-	TRBV5-1	TRBJ2-3	CASSLGPATDTQYF	TGCGCCAGCAGCTTGGGCCCCGCCACAGATACGCAGTATTTT
once	-	TRBV27	TRBJ2-7	CASSLDWGLSSYEQYF	TGTGCCAGCAGTTTAGATTGGGGGCTTAGCTCCTACGAGCAGTACTTC
-	-	TRBV27	TRBJ2-1	CASSLSTSGISYNEQFF	TGTGCCAGCAGTTTATCGACGAGTGGGATCTCCTACAATGAGCAGTTCTTC
-	TRBD2	TRBV2	TRBJ2-2	CASSEIGALAGGYPGELFF	TGTGCCAGCAGTGAAATCGGAGCCCTAGCGGGAGGTTACCCCGGGGAGCTGTTTTTT
few	-	TRBV9	TRBJ2-5	CASSVSMAETQYF	TGTGCCAGCAGCGTGTCAATGGCGGAGACCCAGTACTTC